The 9 T cell receptor beta chains reported below all come from one sample, sequenced in a study of T cell changes during pregnancy in multiple sclerosis. Sequencing used immunoSEQ multiplex PCR; TCRdb keeps in-frame clones, though not all of them. The data show more than 25,000 clones, with over 80% seen just once and about 9.9% held by the top ten. This material consisted of CD8+ T cells from peripheral blood mononuclear cells, taken in the first trimester of pregnancy. Receptors were obtained from a female donor with multiple sclerosis, enrolled in a pregnancy study.

V usage is TRBV13 and J usage is TRBJ1-1; TRBD1 matches 7 bases. With 4 bases clipped from V and 1 base from J, the junction kept 12 bases outside the gene matches. The germline V gene has CDR1 PRHDT and CDR2 FYEKMQ (reference sequence). The CDR3 covers 17 residues. CDR3 DNA sequence: TGTGCCAGCAGCTCGATGAATTGGGACAGCGAGAACACTGAAGCTTTCTTT. Protein product: CASSSMNWDSENTEAFF.

V and J are TRBV5-1 and TRBJ2-1; maybe TRBD2 (5 bases). The V gene lost 2 bases and the J gene lost 10 bases, with 7 bases spanning the gap. The length of the CDR3 is 11 residues. Germline loops: CDR1 SGHRS, CDR2 YFSETQ. The CDR3 sequence: CASSFQREQFF. CDR3 coding DNA: TGCGCCAGCAGCTTCCAGCGGGAGCAGTTCTTC. The whole variable domain, remainder taken from reference TRBV5-1 and TRBJ2-1, is KAGVTQTPRYLIKTRGQQVTLSCSPISGHRSVSWYQQTPGQGLQFLFEYFSETQRNKGNFPGRFSGRQFSNSRSEMNVSTLELGDSALYLCASSFQREQFFGPGTRLTVL.

The J gene is TRBJ2-1, the V gene TRBV6-5, with 8 positions matching TRBD2. V gave up 0 bases and J gave up 7 bases; unmatched junction bases: 8. CDR3 size: 16 residues. Germline assignment: CDR1 MNHEY and CDR2 SVGAGI. CDR3 sequence reads: CASSYSSGTSGNEQFF. The CDR3, as DNA: TGTGCCAGCAGTTACTCGAGCGGGACTAGTGGGAATGAGCAGTTCTTC.

The chain links TRBV27 to TRBJ1-2; 8 positions match TRBD1. The ends lost 3 bases at V and 4 bases at J; junction bases unmatched: 1. Germline CDR1 is MNHEY and CDR2 is SMNVEV (reference sequence). CDR3 length equals 13 residues. The CDR3: CASSLTGAYGYTF. CDR3 bases: TGTGCCAGCAGTTTGACAGGGGCCTATGGCTACACCTTC.

The chain links TRBV30 to TRBJ1-2; D is unresolved. The germline gives CDR1 GTSNPN, CDR2 SVGIG (reference sequence). The CDR3 is made up of 14 amino acids. Between the trimmed V and J ends, which lost 0 bases and 0 bases, there was a span of 8 bases. CDR3 region: CAWSVGRTNYGYTF. The CDR3 nucleotides read TGTGCCTGGAGTGTAGGGAGGACTAACTATGGCTACACCTTC.

The rearrangement links TRBV7-9 to TRBJ1-2; perhaps TRBD1 as D (5 bases). The CDR3 length is 15 residues. Germline loops: CDR1 SEHNR, CDR2 FQNEAQ (reference sequence). Trimming shortened V by 1 base and J by 1 base, and 10 bases separated the two germline ends. DNA for the CDR3: TGTGCCAGCAGCTTAGGGGGCAGCGTTAACTATGGCTACACCTTC. It encodes CASSLGGSVNYGYTF. The whole variable domain, filled in from reference TRBV7-9 and TRBJ1-2, reads DTGVSQNPRHKITKRGQNVTFRCDPISEHNRLYWYRQTLGQGPEFLTYFQNEAQLEKSRLLSDRFSAERPKGSFSTLEIQRTEQGDSAMYLCASSLGGSVNYGYTFGSGTRLTVV.

This rearrangement joins TRBV9 to TRBJ2-3; perhaps TRBD1 as D (6 bases). The CDR3 spans 13 residues. Trimming took 6 bases from V and 6 from J, leaving 14 bases between them. Germline V gene lookup returns CDR1 SGDLS and CDR2 YYNGEE. The CDR3 sequence: CASNEGVGDTQYF. The CDR3 nucleotides read TGTGCCAGCAATGAGGGGGTTGGTGATACGCAGTATTTT.

CDR3 DNA: TGTGCCAGTAGTATAAGGTCCGACAGAAACTACGAGCAGTACTTC. This sequence encodes CASSIRSDRNYEQYF. This sequence joins TRBV19 and TRBJ2-7, with a possible D match to TRBD1 (5 bases). The CDR3 sequence is 15 residues long. Per the germline V gene, CDR1 is LNHDA and CDR2 is SQIVND (reference sequence). Deletions cut 2 bases from V and 3 bases from J, with 14 bases between.

As concerns this clone: Other DNA sequences of this sample code for an identical CDR3. The gene calls are TRBV19 and TRBJ1-1; TRBD1 matches 7 bases. CDR3 size: 13 residues. V shed 5 bases and J 5 bases; nucleotides not matched to a gene: 5. CDR1 is LNHDA, CDR2 SQIVND, per germline (reference sequence). The CDR3 nucleotides read TGTGCCAGTAGTGCACACAGGGGAACTGAAGCTTTCTTT. Protein sequence: CASSAHRGTEAFF.